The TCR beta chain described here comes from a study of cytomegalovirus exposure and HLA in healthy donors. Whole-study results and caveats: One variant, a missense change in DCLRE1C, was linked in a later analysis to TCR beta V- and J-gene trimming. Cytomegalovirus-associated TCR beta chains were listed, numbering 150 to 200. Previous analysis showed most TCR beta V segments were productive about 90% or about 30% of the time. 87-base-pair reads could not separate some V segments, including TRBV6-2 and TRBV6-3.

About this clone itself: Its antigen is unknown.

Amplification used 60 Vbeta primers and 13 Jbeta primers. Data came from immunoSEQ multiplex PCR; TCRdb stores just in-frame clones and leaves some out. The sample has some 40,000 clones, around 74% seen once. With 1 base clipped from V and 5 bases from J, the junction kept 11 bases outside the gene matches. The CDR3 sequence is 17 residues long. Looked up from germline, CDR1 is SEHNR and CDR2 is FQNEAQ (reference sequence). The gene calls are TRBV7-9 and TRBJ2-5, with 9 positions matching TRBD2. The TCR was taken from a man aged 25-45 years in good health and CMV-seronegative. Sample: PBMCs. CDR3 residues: CASSLVFRTSVNETQYF. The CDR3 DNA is TGTGCCAGCAGCTTAGTGTTCCGGACTAGCGTTAATGAGACCCAGTACTTC.